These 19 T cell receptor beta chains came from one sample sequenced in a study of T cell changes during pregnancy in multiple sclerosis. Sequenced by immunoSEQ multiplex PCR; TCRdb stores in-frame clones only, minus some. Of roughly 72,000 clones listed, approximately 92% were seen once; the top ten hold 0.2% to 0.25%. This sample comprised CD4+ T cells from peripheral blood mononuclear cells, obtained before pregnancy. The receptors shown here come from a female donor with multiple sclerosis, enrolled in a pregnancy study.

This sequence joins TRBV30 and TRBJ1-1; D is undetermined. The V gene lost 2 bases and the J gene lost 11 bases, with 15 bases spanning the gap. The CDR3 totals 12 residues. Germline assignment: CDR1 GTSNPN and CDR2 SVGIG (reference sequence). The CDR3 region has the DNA TGTGCCTGGAGTCATCCGGGAGGTAGGGCTTTCTTT. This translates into CAWSHPGGRAFF. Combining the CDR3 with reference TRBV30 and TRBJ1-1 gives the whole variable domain SQTIHQWPATLVQPVGSPLSLECTVEGTSNPNLYWYRQAAGRGLQLLFYSVGIGQISSEVPQNLSASRPQDRQFILSSKKLLLSDSGFYLCAWSHPGGRAFFGQGTRLTVV.

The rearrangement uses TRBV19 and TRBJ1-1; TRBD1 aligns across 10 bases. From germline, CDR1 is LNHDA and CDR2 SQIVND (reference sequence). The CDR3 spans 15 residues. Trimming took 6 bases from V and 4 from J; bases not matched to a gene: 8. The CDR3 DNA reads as TGTGCCAGTAGGGGAGACAGGGGGCGAGGCACTGAAGCTTTCTTT. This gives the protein CASRGDRGRGTEAFF.

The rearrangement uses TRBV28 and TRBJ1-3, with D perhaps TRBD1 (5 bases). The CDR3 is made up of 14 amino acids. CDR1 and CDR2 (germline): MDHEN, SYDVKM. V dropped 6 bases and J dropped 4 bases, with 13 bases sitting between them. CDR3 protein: CASSMGPFGNTIYF. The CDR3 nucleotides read TGTGCCAGCAGCATGGGGCCCTTCGGAAACACCATATATTTT.

The CDR3 nucleotides read TGCGCCAGCAGCTCGGGGGGGGAGAGCACAGATACGCAGTATTTT. It is translated as CASSSGGESTDTQYF. The chain links TRBV5-1 to TRBJ2-3; 8 bases agree with TRBD2. Germline V gene lookup returns CDR1 SGHRS and CDR2 YFSETQ. The CDR3 length is 15 residues. The ends lost 3 bases at V and 0 bases at J; junction bases unmatched: 3.

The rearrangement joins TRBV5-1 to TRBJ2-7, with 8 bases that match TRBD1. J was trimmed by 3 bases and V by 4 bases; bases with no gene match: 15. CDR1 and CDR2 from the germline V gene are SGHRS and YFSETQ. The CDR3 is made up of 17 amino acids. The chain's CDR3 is CASSQVTRTGLHYEQYF. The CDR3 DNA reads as TGCGCCAGCAGCCAAGTTACTCGGACAGGGCTTCACTACGAGCAGTACTTC. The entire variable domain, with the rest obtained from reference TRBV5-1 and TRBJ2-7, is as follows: KAGVTQTPRYLIKTRGQQVTLSCSPISGHRSVSWYQQTPGQGLQFLFEYFSETQRNKGNFPGRFSGRQFSNSRSEMNVSTLELGDSALYLCASSQVTRTGLHYEQYFGPGTRLTVT.

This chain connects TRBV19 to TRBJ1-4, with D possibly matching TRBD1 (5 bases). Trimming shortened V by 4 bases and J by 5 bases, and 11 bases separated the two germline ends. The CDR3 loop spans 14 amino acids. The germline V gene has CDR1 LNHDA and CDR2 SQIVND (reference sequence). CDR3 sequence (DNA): TGTGCCAGTAGTAACAGGAGAGAGAATGAAAAACTGTTTTTT. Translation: CASSNRRENEKLFF.

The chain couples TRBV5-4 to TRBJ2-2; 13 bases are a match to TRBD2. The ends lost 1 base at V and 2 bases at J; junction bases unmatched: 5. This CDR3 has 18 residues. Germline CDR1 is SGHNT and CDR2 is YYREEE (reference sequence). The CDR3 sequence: CASSLPGLAGDNTGELFF. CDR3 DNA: TGTGCCAGCAGCTTGCCCGGACTAGCGGGAGATAACACCGGGGAGCTGTTTTTT. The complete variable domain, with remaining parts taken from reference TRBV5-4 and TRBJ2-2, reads ETGVTQSPTHLIKTRGQQVTLRCSSQSGHNTVSWYQQALGQGPQFIFQYYREEENGRGNFPPRFSGLQFPNYSSELNVNALELDDSALYLCASSLPGLAGDNTGELFFGEGSRLTVL.

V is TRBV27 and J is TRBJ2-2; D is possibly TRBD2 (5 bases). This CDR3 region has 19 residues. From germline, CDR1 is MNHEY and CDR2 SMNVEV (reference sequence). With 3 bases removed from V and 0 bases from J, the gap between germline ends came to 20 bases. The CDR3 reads CASSFQRSRVAANTGELFF. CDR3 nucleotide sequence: TGTGCCAGCAGTTTCCAGCGGTCCCGGGTCGCCGCGAACACCGGGGAGCTGTTTTTT.

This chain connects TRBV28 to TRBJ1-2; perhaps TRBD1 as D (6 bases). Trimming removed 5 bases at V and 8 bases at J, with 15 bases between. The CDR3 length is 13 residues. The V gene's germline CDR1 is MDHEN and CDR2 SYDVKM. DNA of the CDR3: TGTGCCAGCAGTCCCCGGGACACGGACGGCTACACCTTC. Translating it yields CASSPRDTDGYTF.

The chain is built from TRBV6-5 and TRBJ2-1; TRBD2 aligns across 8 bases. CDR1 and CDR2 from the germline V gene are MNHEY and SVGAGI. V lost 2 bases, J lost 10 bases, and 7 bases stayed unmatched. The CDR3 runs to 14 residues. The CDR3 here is CASSYGLAGHEQFF. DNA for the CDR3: TGTGCCAGCAGTTACGGGCTAGCGGGCCACGAGCAGTTCTTC.

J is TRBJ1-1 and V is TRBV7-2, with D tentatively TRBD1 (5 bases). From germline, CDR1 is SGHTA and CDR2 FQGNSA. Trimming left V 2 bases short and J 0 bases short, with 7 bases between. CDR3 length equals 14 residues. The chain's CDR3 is CASSLWGVNTEAFF. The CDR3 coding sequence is TGTGCCAGCAGCTTATGGGGGGTGAACACTGAAGCTTTCTTT.

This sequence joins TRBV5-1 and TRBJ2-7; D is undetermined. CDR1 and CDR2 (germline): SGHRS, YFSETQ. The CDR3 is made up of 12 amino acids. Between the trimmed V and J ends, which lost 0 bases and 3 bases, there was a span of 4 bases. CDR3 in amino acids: CASSLGGYEQYF. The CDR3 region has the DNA TGCGCCAGCAGCTTGGGCGGCTACGAGCAGTACTTC.

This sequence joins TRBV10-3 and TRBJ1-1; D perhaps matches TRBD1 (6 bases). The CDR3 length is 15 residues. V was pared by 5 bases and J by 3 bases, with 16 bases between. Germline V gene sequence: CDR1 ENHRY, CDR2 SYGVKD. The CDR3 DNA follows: TGTGCCATCAGTCAGGGGAGAAGTGGAGACACTGAAGCTTTCTTT. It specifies CAISQGRSGDTEAFF.

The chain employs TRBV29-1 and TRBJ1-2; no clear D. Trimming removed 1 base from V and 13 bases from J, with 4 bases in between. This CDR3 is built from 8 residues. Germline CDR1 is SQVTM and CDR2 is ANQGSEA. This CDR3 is CSVEGATF. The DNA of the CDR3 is TGCAGCGTTGAAGGGGCCACCTTC.

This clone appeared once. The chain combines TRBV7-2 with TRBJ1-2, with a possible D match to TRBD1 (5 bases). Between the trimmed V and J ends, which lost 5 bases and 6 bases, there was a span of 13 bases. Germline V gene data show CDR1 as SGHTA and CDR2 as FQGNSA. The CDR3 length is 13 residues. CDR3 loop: CASSRRAENGYTF. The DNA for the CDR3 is TGTGCCAGCAGCCGCAGGGCGGAGAATGGCTACACCTTC. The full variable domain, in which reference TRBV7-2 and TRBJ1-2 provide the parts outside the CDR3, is GAGVSQSPSNKVTEKGKDVELRCDPISGHTALYWYRQSLGQGLEFLIYFQGNSAPDKSGLPSDRFSAERTGGSVSTLTIQRTQQEDSAVYLCASSRRAENGYTFGSGTRLTVV.

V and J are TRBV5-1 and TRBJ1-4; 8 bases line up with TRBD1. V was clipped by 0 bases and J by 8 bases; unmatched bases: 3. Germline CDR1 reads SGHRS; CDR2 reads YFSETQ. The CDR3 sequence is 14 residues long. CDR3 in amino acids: CASSLAGGEEKLFF. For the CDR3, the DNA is TGCGCCAGCAGCTTGGCAGGGGGCGAAGAAAAACTGTTTTTT.

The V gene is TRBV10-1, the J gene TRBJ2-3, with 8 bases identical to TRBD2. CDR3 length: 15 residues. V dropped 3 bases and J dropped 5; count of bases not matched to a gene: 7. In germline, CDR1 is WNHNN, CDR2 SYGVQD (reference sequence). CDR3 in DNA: TGCGCCAGCAGTGAAGGAGCGGGAGTTAAAGATACGCAGTATTTT. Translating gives CASSEGAGVKDTQYF.

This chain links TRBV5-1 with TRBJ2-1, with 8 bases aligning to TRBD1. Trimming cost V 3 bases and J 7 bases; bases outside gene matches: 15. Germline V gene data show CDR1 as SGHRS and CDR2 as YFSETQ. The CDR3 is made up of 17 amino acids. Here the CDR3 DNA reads TGCGCCAGCAGCTCGATGGACAGGGCCCGGGTTTGGAATGAGCAGTTCTTC. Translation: CASSSMDRARVWNEQFF. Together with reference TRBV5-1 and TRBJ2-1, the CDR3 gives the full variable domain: KAGVTQTPRYLIKTRGQQVTLSCSPISGHRSVSWYQQTPGQGLQFLFEYFSETQRNKGNFPGRFSGRQFSNSRSEMNVSTLELGDSALYLCASSSMDRARVWNEQFFGPGTRLTVL.

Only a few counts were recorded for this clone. CDR3 region: CASSLLRQQNTGELFF. The CDR3 coding sequence is TGTGCCAGCAGCTTGTTGCGACAGCAAAACACCGGGGAGCTGTTTTTT. The J gene is TRBJ2-2, the V gene TRBV5-6; TRBD1 might be the D (5 bases). The germline gives CDR1 SGHDT, CDR2 YYEEEE. V dropped 1 base and J dropped 2 bases, with 12 bases sitting between them. CDR3 length: 16 amino acids.